This T cell receptor (beta chain) emerged from a study of T cell changes during pregnancy in multiple sclerosis. CDR3 length: 17 amino acids. V was trimmed by 4 bases and J by 1 base, leaving 17 bases between them. Per the germline V gene, CDR1 is GTSNPN and CDR2 is SVGIG (reference sequence). This table comes from immunoSEQ multiplex PCR, and its TCRdb copy is limited to in-frame clones, with some not included. Of 39,000 or so clones listed, roughly 88% were seen once; the top ten hold approximately 11%. Sequencing was performed on CD8+ T cells from peripheral blood mononuclear cells, taken in the first trimester of pregnancy. This sequence joins TRBV30 and TRBJ1-6, with D perhaps TRBD1 (5 bases). This clonotype originated in a female donor with multiple sclerosis, enrolled in a pregnancy study. In nucleotides, the CDR3 is TGTGCCTGGAAGCCCAGGGCCAATGGGTCCTATAATTCACCCCTCCACTTT. Encoded protein: CAWKPRANGSYNSPLHF.